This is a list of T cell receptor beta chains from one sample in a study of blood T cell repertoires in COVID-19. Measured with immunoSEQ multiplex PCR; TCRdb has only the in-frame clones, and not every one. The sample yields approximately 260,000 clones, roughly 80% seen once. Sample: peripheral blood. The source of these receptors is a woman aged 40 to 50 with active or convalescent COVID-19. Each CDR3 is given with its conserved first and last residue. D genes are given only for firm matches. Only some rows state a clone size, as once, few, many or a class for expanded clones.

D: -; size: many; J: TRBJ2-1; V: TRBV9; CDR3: CASSGTDSEQFF; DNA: TGTGCCAGCAGCGGAACAGATAGTGAGCAGTTCTTC
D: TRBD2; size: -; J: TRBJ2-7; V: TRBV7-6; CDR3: CASSRASGAAYEQYF; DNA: TGTGCCAGCAGTCGCGCTAGCGGGGCTGCCTACGAGCAGTACTTC
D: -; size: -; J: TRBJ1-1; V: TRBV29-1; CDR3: CSATVMNTEAFF; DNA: TGCAGCGCTACGGTAATGAACACTGAAGCTTTCTTT
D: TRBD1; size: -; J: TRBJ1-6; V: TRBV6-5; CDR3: CASSGTDDSPLHF; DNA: TGTGCCAGCAGCGGGACAGACGATTCACCCCTCCACTTT
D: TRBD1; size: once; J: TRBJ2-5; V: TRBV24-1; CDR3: CATSDFRGQGPQETQYF; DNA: TGTGCCACCAGTGATTTTAGAGGACAGGGTCCACAAGAGACCCAGTACTTC
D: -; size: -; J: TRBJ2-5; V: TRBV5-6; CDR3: CASSIGGSGQETQYF; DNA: TGTGCCAGCTCCATTGGGGGTAGCGGCCAAGAGACCCAGTACTTC
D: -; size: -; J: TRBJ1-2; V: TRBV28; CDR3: CASSSGGYTF; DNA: TGTGCCAGCAGTTCCGGGGGCTACACCTTC
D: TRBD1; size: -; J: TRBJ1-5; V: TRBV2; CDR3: CASSETGGGQPQHF; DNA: TGTGCCAGCAGCGAGACAGGGGGGGGTCAGCCCCAGCATTTT
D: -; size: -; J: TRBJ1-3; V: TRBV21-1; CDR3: CASSKDTDSGNTIYF; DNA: TGTGCCAGCAGCAAAGACACAGACTCTGGAAACACCATATATTTT
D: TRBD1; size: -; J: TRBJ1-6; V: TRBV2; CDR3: CASTGGQRGSPLHF; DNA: TGTGCCAGCACCGGGGGACAGCGAGGTTCACCCCTCCACTTT
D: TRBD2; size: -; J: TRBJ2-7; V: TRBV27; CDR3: CASSLLASGVRTYEQYF; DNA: TGTGCCAGCAGTTTATTGGCTAGCGGGGTCAGGACCTACGAGCAGTACTTC
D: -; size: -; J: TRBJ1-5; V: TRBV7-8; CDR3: CASSLALAGAGQPQHF; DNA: TGTGCCAGCAGCTTAGCGCTAGCGGGCGCGGGGCAGCCCCAGCATTTT
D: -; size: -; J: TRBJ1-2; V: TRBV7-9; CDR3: CASSRHAANYGYTF; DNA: TGTGCCAGCAGCCGTCACGCGGCTAACTATGGCTACACCTTC
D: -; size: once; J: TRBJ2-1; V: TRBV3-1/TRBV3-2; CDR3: CASSQVRGNEQFF; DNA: TGTGCCAGCAGCCAAGTACGGGGGAATGAGCAGTTCTTC
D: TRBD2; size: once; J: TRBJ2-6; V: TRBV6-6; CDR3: CASSPSLAGGLSGANVLTF; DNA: TGTGCCAGCAGTCCCTCCCTAGCGGGGGGCCTCTCTGGGGCCAACGTCCTGACTTTC
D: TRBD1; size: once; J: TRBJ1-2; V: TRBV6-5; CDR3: CASRDDRVGGYTF; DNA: TGTGCCAGCAGGGACGACAGGGTCGGTGGTTACACCTTC
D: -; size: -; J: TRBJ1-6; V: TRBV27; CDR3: CASNGSPLHF; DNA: TGTGCCAGCAACGGGTCACCCCTCCACTTT
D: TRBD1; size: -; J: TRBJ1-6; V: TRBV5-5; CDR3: CASSPGQLNSPLHF; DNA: TGTGCCAGCAGCCCGGGACAGCTAAATTCACCCCTCCACTTT
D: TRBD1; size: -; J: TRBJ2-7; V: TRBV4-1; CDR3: CASSQQGAEQYF; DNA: TGCGCCAGCAGCCAACAGGGGGCGGAGCAGTACTTC
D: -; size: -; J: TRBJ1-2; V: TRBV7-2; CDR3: CASSLNLGASYGYTF; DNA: TGTGCCAGCAGCCTTAATCTGGGGGCGAGTTATGGCTACACCTTC
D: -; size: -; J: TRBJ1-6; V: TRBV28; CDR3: CASKSDSYNSPLHF; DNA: TGTGCCAGCAAATCGGACAGTTATAATTCACCCCTCCACTTT
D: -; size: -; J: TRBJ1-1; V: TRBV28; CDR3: CASSPPRSPMNTEAFF; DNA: TGTGCCAGCAGCCCCCCCCGGAGCCCCATGAACACTGAAGCTTTCTTT
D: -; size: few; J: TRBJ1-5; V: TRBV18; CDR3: CASSPDGGAANQPQHF; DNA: TGTGCCAGCTCACCGGACGGAGGGGCCGCCAATCAGCCCCAGCATTTT
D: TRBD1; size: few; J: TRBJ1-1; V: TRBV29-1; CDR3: CSARQGDTEAFF; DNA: TGCAGCGCGCGGCAGGGGGACACTGAAGCTTTCTTT
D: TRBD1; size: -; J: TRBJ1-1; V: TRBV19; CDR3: CASSTGQLNTEAFF; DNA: TGTGCCAGTAGTACGGGACAGTTGAACACTGAAGCTTTCTTT
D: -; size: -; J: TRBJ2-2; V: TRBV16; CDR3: CASSQSLTGHTGELFF; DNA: TGTGCCAGCAGCCAATCTTTAACTGGGCACACCGGGGAGCTGTTTTTT
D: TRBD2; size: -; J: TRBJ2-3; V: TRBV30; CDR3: CAFLSGLAELTDTQYF; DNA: TGTGCCTTCCTATCGGGACTAGCGGAACTCACAGATACGCAGTATTTT
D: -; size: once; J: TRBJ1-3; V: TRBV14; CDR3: CASSRQGNTIYF; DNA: TGTGCCAGCAGTCGACAGGGAAACACCATATATTTT
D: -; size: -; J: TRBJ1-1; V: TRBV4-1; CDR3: CASSQDRVNTEAFF; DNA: TGCGCCAGCAGCCAAGATCGTGTGAACACTGAAGCTTTCTTT
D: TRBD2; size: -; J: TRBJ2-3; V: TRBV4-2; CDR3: CASSQASGGPLDTQYF; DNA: TGTGCCAGCAGCCAGGCTAGCGGGGGGCCATTGGATACGCAGTATTTT
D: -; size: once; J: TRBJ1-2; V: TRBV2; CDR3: CASSEALFVGDNYGYTF; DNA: TGTGCCAGCAGTGAAGCGCTTTTTGTAGGGGATAACTATGGCTACACCTTC
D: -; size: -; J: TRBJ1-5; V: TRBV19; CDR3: CASSSDRTYQPQHF; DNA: TGTGCCAGTAGTTCCGACAGGACCTATCAGCCCCAGCATTTT
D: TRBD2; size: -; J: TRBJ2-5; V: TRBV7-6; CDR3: CASSSTSGLETQYF; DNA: TGTGCCAGCAGCTCGACTAGCGGGCTTGAGACCCAGTACTTC
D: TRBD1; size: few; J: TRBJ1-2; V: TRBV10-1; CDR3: CASSESTGTDGYTF; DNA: TGCGCCAGCAGTGAATCGACAGGGACGGATGGCTACACCTTC
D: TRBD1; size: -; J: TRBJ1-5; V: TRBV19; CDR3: CASIRQGGGQPQHF; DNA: TGTGCCAGTATTCGTCAGGGGGGCGGTCAGCCCCAGCATTTT
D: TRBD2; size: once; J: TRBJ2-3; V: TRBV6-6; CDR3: CASSPLAGRGDTQYF; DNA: TGTGCCAGCAGCCCACTAGCGGGGCGGGGAGATACGCAGTATTTT
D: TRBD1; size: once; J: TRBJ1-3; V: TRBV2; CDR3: CASSEQGTEGNTIYF; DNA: TGTGCCAGCAGCGAACAGGGGACGGAAGGAAACACCATATATTTT
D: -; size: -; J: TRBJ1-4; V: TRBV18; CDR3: CASSRQQNSNEKLFF; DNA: TGTGCCAGCTCACGTCAACAGAACTCTAATGAAAAACTGTTTTTT
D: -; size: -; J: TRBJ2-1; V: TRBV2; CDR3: CASRDLANEQFF; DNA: TGTGCCAGCAGAGACCTAGCAAATGAGCAGTTCTTC
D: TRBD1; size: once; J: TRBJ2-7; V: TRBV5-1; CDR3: CASSPQQGGMSEQYF; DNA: TGCGCCAGCAGCCCCCAACAGGGGGGCATGTCCGAGCAGTACTTC
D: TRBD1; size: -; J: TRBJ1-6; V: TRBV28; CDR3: CASRLGSGGGNSPLHF; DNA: TGTGCCAGCAGGCTCGGGTCAGGGGGAGGAAATTCACCCCTCCACTTT
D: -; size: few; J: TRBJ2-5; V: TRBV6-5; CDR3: CASSRQGGEWETQYF; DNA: TGTGCCAGCAGTAGGCAGGGAGGCGAGTGGGAGACCCAGTACTTC
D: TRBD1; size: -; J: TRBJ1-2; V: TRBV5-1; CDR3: CASTPRQGATYGYTF; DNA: TGCGCCAGCACCCCCCGACAGGGGGCTACCTATGGCTACACCTTC
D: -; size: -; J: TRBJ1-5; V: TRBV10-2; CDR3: CASRLGAGGNQPQHF; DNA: TGCGCCAGCCGATTGGGGGCAGGGGGCAATCAGCCCCAGCATTTT
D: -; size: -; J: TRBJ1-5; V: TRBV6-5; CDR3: CATFTRISNQPQHF; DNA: TGTGCCACCTTCACGCGGATCAGCAATCAGCCCCAGCATTTT
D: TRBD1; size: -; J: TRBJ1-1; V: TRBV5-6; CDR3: CASSSDRGSTEAFF; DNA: TGTGCCAGCAGCTCAGACAGGGGGTCCACTGAAGCTTTCTTT
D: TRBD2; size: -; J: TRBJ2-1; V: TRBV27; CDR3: CASSLFQRGGLGAYNEQFF; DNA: TGTGCCAGCAGTTTATTCCAGCGGGGGGGCCTCGGGGCCTACAATGAGCAGTTCTTC
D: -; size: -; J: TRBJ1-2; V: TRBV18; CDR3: CASSPRYEGGNYGYTF; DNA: TGTGCCAGCTCACCCCGGTACGAGGGAGGGAACTATGGCTACACCTTC
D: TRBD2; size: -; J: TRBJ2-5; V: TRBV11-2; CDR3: CASGTGTSGQETQYF; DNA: TGTGCCAGCGGAACTGGGACTAGCGGACAAGAGACCCAGTACTTC
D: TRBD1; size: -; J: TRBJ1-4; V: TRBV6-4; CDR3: CATTDPTGDLSSTNEKLFF; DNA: TGTGCCACCACGGACCCGACAGGGGACTTATCTTCAACTAATGAAAAACTGTTTTTT
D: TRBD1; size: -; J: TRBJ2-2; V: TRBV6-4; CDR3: CASSTGTGDTGELFF; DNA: TGTGCCAGCAGTACCGGGACAGGGGACACCGGGGAGCTGTTTTTT
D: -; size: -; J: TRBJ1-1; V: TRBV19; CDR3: CASSIQGNTEAFF; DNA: TGTGCCAGTAGTATACAGGGGAACACTGAAGCTTTCTTT
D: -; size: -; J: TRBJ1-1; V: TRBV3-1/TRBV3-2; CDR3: CASSQGPTGKQGRDTEAFF; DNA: TGTGCCAGCAGCCAAGGTCCCACCGGGAAACAGGGCAGGGACACTGAAGCTTTCTTT
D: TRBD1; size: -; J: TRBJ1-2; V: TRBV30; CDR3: CAWSDGAGGGYTF; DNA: TGTGCCTGGAGTGATGGGGCAGGGGGTGGCTACACCTTC
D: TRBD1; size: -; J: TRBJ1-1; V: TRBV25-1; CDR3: CASSRTGRDTEAFF; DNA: TGTGCCAGCAGTAGGACAGGGCGGGACACTGAAGCTTTCTTT
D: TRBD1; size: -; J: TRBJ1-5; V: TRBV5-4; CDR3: CASSFDRGSQHF; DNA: TGTGCCAGCAGTTTTGACAGGGGATCCCAGCATTTT
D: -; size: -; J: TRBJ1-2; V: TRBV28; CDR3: CASSIPPGGSYGYTF; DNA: TGTGCCAGCAGTATCCCCCCGGGGGGGTCCTATGGCTACACCTTC
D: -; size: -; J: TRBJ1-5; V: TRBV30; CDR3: CAWSSGGSIHF; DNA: TGTGCCTGGAGTAGTGGGGGCAGTATACATTTT
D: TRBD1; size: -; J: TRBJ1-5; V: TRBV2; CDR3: CASSEGKGAYQPQHF; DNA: TGTGCCAGCAGCGAGGGAAAGGGGGCGTATCAGCCCCAGCATTTT
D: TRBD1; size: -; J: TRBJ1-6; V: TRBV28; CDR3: CASSLYTGQYNSPLHF; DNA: TGTGCCAGCAGTTTATATACGGGACAGTATAATTCACCCCTCCACTTT